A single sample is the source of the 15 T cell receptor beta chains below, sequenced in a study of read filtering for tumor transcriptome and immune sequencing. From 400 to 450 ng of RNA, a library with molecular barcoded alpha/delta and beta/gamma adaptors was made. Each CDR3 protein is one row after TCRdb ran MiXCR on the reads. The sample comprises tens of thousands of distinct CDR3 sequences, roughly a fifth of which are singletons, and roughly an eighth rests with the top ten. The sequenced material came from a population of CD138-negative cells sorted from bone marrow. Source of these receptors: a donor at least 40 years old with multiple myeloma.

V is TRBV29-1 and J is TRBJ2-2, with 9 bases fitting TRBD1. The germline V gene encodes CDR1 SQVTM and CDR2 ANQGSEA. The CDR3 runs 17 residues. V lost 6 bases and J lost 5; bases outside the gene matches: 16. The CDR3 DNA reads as TGCAGCGTGGCTTTTCCGGGACAGGGAATGATGACCGGGGAGCTGTTTTTT. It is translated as CSVAFPGQGMMTGELFF.

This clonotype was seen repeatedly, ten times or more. CDR3 nucleotide sequence: TGTGCCACCAGCAGACAGCGGGAAAACATTCAGTACTTC. Its protein is CATSRQRENIQYF. This chain links TRBV15 with TRBJ2-4; tentative D call: TRBD2 (6 bases). The CDR3 contains 13 residues. The germline gives CDR1 LNHNV, CDR2 YYDKDF (reference sequence). V lost 2 bases and J lost 5, with 7 bases in between.

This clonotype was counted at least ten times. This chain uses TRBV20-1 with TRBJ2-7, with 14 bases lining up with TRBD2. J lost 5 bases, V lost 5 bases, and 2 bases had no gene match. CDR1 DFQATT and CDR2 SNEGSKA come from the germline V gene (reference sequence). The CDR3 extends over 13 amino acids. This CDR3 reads CSAGLAGGDEQYF. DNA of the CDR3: TGCAGTGCTGGACTAGCGGGGGGCGACGAGCAGTACTTC.

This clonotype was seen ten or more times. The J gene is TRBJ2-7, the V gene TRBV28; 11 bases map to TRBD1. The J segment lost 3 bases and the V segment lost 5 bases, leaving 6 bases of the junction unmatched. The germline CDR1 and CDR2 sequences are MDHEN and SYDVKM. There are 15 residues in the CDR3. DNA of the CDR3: TGTGCCAGCAGTAAACCCGGGACAGGGGGCTACGAGCAGTACTTC. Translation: CASSKPGTGGYEQYF.

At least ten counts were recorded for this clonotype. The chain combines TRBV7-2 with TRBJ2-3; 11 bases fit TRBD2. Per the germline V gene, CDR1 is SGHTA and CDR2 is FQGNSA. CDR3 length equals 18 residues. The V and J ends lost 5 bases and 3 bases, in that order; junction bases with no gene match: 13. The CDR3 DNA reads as TGTGCCAGCAGCCCAGACCTTATAGCGGGGGGGCTAACAGATACGCAGTATTTT. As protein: CASSPDLIAGGLTDTQYF.

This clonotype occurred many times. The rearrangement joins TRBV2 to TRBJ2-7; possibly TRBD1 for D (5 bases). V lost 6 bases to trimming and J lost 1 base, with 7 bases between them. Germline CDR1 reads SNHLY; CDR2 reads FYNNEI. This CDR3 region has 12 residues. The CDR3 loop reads CASRTVSYEQYF. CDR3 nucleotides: TGTGCCAGCAGGACAGTTTCCTACGAGCAGTACTTC.

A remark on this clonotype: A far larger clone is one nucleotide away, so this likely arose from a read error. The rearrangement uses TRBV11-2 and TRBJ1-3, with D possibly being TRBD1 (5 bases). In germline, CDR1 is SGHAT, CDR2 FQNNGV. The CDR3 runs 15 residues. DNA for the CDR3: TGTGCCGGCAGCTTAGCCGGGGCGGTCGGAAACACCATATATTTT. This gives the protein CAGSLAGAVGNTIYF.

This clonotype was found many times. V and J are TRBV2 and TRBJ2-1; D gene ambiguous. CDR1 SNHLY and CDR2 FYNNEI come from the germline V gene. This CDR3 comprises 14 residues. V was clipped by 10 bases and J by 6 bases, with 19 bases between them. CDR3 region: CATTPRTNGNEQFF. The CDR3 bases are TGTGCCACCACCCCGCGGACGAACGGCAATGAGCAGTTCTTC.

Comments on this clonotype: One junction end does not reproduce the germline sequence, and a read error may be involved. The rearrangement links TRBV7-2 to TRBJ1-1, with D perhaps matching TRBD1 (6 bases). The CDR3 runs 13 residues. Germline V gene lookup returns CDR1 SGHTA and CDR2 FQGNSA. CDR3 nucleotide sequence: TGTGCCAACAGCTACCCAGGGGTCACTGAAGCCTTCTTT. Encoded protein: CANSYPGVTEAFF.

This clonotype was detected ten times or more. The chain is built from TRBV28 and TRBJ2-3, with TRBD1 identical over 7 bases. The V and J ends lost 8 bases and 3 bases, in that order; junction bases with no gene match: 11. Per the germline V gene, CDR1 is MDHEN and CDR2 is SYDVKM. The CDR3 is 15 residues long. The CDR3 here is CASETDRARTDTQYF. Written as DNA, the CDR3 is TGTGCCAGCGAAACCGACAGGGCTCGTACAGATACGCAGTATTTT.

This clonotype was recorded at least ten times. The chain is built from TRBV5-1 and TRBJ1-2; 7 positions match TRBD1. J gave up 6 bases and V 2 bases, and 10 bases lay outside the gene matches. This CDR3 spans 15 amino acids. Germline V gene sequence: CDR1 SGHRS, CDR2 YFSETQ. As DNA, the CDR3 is TGCGCCAGCAGCTTACCGGGACAGAGGGCGAATGGCTACACCTTC. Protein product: CASSLPGQRANGYTF. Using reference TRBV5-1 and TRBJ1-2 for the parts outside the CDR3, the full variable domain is KAGVTQTPRYLIKTRGQQVTLSCSPISGHRSVSWYQQTPGQGLQFLFEYFSETQRNKGNFPGRFSGRQFSNSRSEMNVSTLELGDSALYLCASSLPGQRANGYTFGSGTRLTVV.

The DNA for the CDR3 is TGTGCCAGCACTCCGACAAGCTATAATTCACCCCTCCACTTT. It specifies CASTPTSYNSPLHF. This chain uses TRBV12-3 or TRBV12-4 with TRBJ1-6, with D unclear. The V end lost 7 bases, the J end lost 3 bases, and 10 bases lay between the germline ends. This CDR3 has 14 amino acids.

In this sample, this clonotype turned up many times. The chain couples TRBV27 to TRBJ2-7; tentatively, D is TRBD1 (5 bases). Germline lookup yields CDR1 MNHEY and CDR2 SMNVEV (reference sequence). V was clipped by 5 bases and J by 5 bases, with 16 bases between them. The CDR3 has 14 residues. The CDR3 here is CASSPLQQGDEQYF. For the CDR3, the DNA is TGTGCCAGCAGTCCCTTACAGCAGGGTGACGAGCAGTACTTC.

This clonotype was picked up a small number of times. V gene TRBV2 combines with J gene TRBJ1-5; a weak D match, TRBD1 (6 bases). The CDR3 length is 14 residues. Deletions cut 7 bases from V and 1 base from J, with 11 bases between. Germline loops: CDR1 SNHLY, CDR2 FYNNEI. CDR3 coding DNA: TGTGCCAGCACATCAGGGGAAAGCAATCAGCCCCAGCATTTT. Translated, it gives CASTSGESNQPQHF.

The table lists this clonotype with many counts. The CDR3 sequence: CSVVRLQGTEAFF. CDR3 DNA sequence: TGCAGCGTGGTGCGCCTACAGGGCACTGAAGCTTTCTTT. The rearrangement uses TRBV29-1 and TRBJ1-1, with TRBD1 as a possible D gene (6 bases). Germline CDR1 SQVTM, CDR2 ANQGSEA. CDR3 size: 13 residues. Trimming shortened V by 6 bases and J by 4 bases, and 15 bases separated the two germline ends.